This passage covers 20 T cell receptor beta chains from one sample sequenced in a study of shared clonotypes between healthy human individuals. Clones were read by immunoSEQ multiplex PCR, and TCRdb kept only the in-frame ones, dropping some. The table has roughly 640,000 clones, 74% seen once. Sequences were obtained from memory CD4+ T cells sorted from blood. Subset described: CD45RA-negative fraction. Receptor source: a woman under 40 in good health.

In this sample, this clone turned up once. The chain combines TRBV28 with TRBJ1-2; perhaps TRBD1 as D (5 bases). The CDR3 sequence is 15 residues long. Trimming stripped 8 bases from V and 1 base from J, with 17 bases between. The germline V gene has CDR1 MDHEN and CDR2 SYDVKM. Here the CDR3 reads CASDPAGRDNYGYTF. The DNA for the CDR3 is TGTGCCAGCGACCCGGCGGGACGGGATAACTATGGCTACACCTTC.

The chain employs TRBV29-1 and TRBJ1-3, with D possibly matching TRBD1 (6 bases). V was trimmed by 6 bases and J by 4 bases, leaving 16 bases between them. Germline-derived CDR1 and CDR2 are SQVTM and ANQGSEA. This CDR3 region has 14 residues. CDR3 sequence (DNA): TGCAGCGTAGCCATACAGGGCCCAGGAAACACCATATATTTT. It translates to CSVAIQGPGNTIYF.

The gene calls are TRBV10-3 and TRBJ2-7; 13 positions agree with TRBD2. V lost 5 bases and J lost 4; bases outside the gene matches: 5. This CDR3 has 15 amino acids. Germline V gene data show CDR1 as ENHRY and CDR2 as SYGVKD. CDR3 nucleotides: TGTGCCATCAGTTACGGACTAGCGGGAGAGTACGAGCAGTACTTC. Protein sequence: CAISYGLAGEYEQYF.

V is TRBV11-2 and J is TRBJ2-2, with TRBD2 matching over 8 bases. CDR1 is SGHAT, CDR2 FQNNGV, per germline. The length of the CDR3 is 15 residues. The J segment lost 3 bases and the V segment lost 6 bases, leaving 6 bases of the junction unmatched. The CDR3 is CASSITSGDTGELFF. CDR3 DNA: TGTGCCAGCAGTATTACTAGCGGAGACACCGGGGAGCTGTTTTTT. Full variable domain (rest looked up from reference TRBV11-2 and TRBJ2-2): EAGVAQSPRYKIIEKRQSVAFWCNPISGHATLYWYQQILGQGPKLLIQFQNNGVVDDSQLPKDRFSAERLKGVDSTLKIQPAKLEDSAVYLCASSITSGDTGELFFGEGSRLTVL.

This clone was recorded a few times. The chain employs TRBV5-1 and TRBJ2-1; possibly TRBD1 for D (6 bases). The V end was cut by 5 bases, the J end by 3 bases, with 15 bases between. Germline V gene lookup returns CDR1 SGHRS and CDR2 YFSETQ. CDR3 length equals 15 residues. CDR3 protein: CASSRDTLGYNEQFF. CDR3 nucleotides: TGCGCCAGCAGTAGGGACACCCTAGGCTACAATGAGCAGTTCTTC. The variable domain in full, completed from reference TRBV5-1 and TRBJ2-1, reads KAGVTQTPRYLIKTRGQQVTLSCSPISGHRSVSWYQQTPGQGLQFLFEYFSETQRNKGNFPGRFSGRQFSNSRSEMNVSTLELGDSALYLCASSRDTLGYNEQFFGPGTRLTVL.

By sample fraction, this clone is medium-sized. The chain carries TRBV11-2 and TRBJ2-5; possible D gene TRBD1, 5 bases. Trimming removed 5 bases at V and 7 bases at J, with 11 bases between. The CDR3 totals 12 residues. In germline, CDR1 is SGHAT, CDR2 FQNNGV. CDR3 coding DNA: TGTGCCAGCAGCCAAGGGGTTCCGACCCAGTACTTC. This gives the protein CASSQGVPTQYF.

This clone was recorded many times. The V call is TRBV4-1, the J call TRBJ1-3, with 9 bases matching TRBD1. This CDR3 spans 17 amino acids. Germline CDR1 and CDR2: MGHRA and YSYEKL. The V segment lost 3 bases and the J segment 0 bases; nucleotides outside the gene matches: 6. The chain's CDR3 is CASSQGDRVDSGNTIYF. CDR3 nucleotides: TGCGCCAGCAGCCAGGGGGACAGGGTGGACTCTGGAAACACCATATATTTT.

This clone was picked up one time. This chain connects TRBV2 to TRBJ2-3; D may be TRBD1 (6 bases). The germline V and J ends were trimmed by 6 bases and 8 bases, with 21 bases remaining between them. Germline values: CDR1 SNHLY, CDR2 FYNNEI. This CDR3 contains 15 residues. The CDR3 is CASRPTGTPLVTQYF. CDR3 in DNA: TGTGCCAGCAGGCCTACAGGGACCCCCTTAGTTACGCAGTATTTT.

Here the CDR3 reads CASSYGSWNYNEQFF. The CDR3 region has the DNA TGTGCCAGCAGTTACGGGTCTTGGAATTACAATGAGCAGTTCTTC. The chain has TRBV6-5 and TRBJ2-1; unclear D gene. Germline CDR1 is MNHEY and CDR2 is SVGAGI. V dropped 2 bases and J dropped 4 bases, with 12 bases sitting between them. CDR3 size: 15 residues.

CDR3 bases: TGTGCCACCAGCGGGGCCCCTCAGGGCCTTGTATCCAATGAGCAGTTCTTC. It yields the protein CATSGAPQGLVSNEQFF. The V call is TRBV15, the J call TRBJ2-1; D may be TRBD1 (5 bases). Trimming took 5 bases from V and 6 from J, leaving 23 bases between them. CDR3 length equals 17 residues. Germline V gene sequence: CDR1 LNHNV, CDR2 YYDKDF (reference sequence).

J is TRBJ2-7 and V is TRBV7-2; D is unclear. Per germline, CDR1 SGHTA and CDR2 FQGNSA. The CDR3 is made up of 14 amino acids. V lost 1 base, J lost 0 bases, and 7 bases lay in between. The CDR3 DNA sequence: TGTGCCAGCAGCTTAGGTATCAGCTCCTACGAGCAGTACTTC. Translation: CASSLGISSYEQYF. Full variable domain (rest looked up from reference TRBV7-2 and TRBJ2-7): GAGVSQSPSNKVTEKGKDVELRCDPISGHTALYWYRQSLGQGLEFLIYFQGNSAPDKSGLPSDRFSAERTGGSVSTLTIQRTQQEDSAVYLCASSLGISSYEQYFGPGTRLTVT.

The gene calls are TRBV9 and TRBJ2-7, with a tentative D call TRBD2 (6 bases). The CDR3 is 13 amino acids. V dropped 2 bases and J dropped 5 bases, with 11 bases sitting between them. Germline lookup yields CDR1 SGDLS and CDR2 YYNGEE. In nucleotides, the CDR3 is TGTGCCAGCAGCGTGGGGGGTTCCCACGAGCAGTACTTC. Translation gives CASSVGGSHEQYF.

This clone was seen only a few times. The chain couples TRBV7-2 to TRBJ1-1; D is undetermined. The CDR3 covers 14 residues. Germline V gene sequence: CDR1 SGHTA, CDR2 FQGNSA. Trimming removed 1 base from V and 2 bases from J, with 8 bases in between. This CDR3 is CASSLGGSNTEAFF. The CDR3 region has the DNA TGTGCCAGCAGCTTAGGAGGGAGTAACACTGAAGCTTTCTTT.

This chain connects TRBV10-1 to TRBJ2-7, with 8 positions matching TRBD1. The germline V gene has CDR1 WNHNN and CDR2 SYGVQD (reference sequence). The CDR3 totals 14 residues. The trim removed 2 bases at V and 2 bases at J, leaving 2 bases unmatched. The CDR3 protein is CASSEGQGPYEQYF. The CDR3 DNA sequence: TGCGCCAGCAGTGAGGGACAGGGCCCCTACGAGCAGTACTTC.

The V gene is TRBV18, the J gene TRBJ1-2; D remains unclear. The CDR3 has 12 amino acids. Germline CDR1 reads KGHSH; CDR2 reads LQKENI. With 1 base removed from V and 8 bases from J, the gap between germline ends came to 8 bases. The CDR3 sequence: CASSPQSDGYTF. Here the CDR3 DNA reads TGTGCCAGCTCACCACAAAGCGACGGCTACACCTTC.

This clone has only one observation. The CDR3 region has the DNA TGCGCCAGCAGCTTGGGGTTAACTAGCGGACAAGAGACCCAGTACTTC. It codes for CASSLGLTSGQETQYF. The V call is TRBV5-1, the J call TRBJ2-5, with TRBD2 matching over 8 bases. The CDR3 is 16 amino acids. The ends lost 0 bases at V and 2 bases at J; junction bases unmatched: 6. Looked up from germline, CDR1 is SGHRS and CDR2 is YFSETQ.

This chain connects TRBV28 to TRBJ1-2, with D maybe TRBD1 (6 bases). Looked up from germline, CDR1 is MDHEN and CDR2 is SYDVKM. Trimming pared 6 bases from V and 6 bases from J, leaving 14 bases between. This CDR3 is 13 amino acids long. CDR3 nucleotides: TGTGCCAGCAGCTCTCGGGGGGACAATGGCTACACCTTC. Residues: CASSSRGDNGYTF.

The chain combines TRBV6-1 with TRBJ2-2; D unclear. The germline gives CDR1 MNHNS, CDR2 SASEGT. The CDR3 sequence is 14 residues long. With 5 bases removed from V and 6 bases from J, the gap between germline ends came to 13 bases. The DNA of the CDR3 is TGTGCCAGCAGTTCGGCAGGTCAGCCCGGGGAGCTGTTTTTT. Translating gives CASSSAGQPGELFF.

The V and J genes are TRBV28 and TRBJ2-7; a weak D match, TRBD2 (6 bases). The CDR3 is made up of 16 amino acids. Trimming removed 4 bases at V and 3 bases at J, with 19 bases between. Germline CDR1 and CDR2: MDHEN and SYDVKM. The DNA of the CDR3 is TGTGCCAGCAGTTCCCCCGGGAGTTCCTTATACTACGAGCAGTACTTC. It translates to CASSSPGSSLYYEQYF.

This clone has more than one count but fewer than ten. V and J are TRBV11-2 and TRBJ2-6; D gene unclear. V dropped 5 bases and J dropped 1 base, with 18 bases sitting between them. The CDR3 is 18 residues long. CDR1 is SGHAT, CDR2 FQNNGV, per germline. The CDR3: CASSARQGGNSGANVLTF. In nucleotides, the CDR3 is TGTGCCAGCAGCGCGCGACAAGGTGGAAATTCTGGGGCCAACGTCCTGACTTTC.